The T cell receptor (beta chain) described here comes from a study of beta chain features in type 1 diabetes. General observations from the study: Relative to healthy donors, patients appeared to have naive, central memory and Treg TCRB repertoires that were more similar. Moderate yet significant TCRB CDR3 shortening was seen in Type 1 diabetes patients in all four CD4+ subsets.

V gave up 3 bases and J gave up 2 bases, with 16 bases separating them. Germline V gives CDR1 SGHVS, CDR2 FQNEAQ. There are 16 residues in the CDR3. Since all of the isolated RNA was reverse transcribed, expressed TCRB transcripts were what got sequenced. Produced via immunoSEQ multiplex PCR; TCRdb's table is partial and in-frame only. The sample yields around 250,000 clones, approximately 15% seen once. Remarks on this clone: Its antigen is as yet unknown.

Material for sequencing was naive CD4+ T cells from blood. This chain connects TRBV7-8 to TRBJ2-5, with a weak D call TRBD1 (5 bases). The source is a man aged 25-45 years with type 1 diabetes. CDR3 DNA sequence: TGTGCCAGCAGCTTTGCTCAATCAGGGATTCAAGAGACCCAGTACTTC. Protein: CASSFAQSGIQETQYF.